Listed here is a single T cell receptor beta chain. What it recognizes is unknown. The sample comes from a study of shared clonotypes between healthy human individuals. Study information: Donor ages ranged 18 to 49 years: a couple of women, a few men.

General study points: Owing to a small donor count, the genetic and exposure-history diversity represented was limited.

Once extracted for a subset, genomic DNA was divided evenly among several immunoSEQ plates. Clones were sequenced by immunoSEQ multiplex PCR, and TCRdb holds only the in-frame ones, with some missing. The sample consists of about 680,000 clones, around 78% of them appearing once. The germline CDR1 and CDR2 sequences are SGHVS and FNYEAQ. J lost 3 bases, V lost 3 bases, and 22 bases had no gene match. The CDR3 totals 20 residues. The V gene is TRBV7-6, the J gene TRBJ2-7; 8 positions agree with TRBD1. Sequenced material: memory CD4+ T cells sorted from blood. Subset specified: CD45RA-negative fraction. This clonotype was sampled from a woman younger than 45 in good health. CDR3 loop: CASSFQPATGVAGADYEQYF. The CDR3, as DNA: TGTGCCAGCAGCTTCCAACCGGCGACAGGGGTTGCCGGAGCGGACTACGAGCAGTACTTC.